This T cell receptor (beta chain) is from a study of cytomegalovirus exposure and HLA in healthy donors. Overall study: In a later analysis, it was reported that the roughly 130 validation repertoires had been produced on the same platform as the roughly 700 repertoires belonging to the first cohort. Study-wide findings and caveats: There were a few CMV-associated chains whose specificity for CMV antigens was confirmed in vitro. The tendency of first-cohort TCR clusters to co-occur in the approximately 110 validation repertoires was the finding of a later analysis.

Germline CDR1 MRHNA, CDR2 SNTAGT. This CDR3 contains 14 residues. V was clipped by 4 bases and J by 5 bases; unmatched bases: 3. Judged by abundance, this clone is medium-sized. Antigen: not known. Only in-frame clones appear in the TCRdb table, and some are missing; sequencing was by immunoSEQ multiplex PCR. The data contain under 150,000 clones, 80% to 90% of them singletons. The TCR comes from a man aged 18 to 30 in good health and CMV-seronegative. The chain combines TRBV6-4 with TRBJ2-7, with 12 bases aligning to TRBD1. The source material was PBMCs. The CDR3 region has the DNA TGTGCCAGCAGTGCCGGGACAGGGGGCGACGAGCAGTACTTC. Translating gives CASSAGTGGDEQYF.